A selection of T cell receptor beta chains follows, all from one sample in a study of blood T cell repertoires in COVID-19. Sequencing was performed with immunoSEQ multiplex PCR; in TCRdb, only in-frame clones are kept and a portion is missing. The repertoire includes around 130,000 clones, 86% of them detected once, and about 2.5% sits in the top ten. The sequenced sample was PBMCs or T cells enriched from blood (not recorded which). The receptor source for this set is a woman in her fifties or sixties who had recovered from COVID-19. The CDR3 runs from the conserved cysteine through the conserved F or W. A D gene is named only where the DNA matches it firmly. Some rows mark clone size as missing; the rest say once, few, many or name a class of expanded clone.

TRBV27	TRBJ2-7	NA	TRBD1	TGTGCCAGTTCTACAGGACAGGGGATGAAGCAGTACTTC	CASSTGQGMKQYF
TRBV6-2/TRBV6-3	TRBJ1-5	NA	NA	TGTGCCAGCAGTATTGAGTCAGGGCTTCAGCCCCAGCATTTT	CASSIESGLQPQHF
TRBV5-1	TRBJ2-3	NA	TRBD2	TGCGCCAGCAGCTTGGGTGGACTAGCGGGGGGAGATACGCAGTATTTT	CASSLGGLAGGDTQYF
TRBV5-4	TRBJ1-1	NA	NA	TGTGCCAGCAGCTCTTACCCGCCGGGGGTGACTGAAGCTTTCTTT	CASSSYPPGVTEAFF
TRBV7-2	TRBJ2-1	NA	NA	TGTGCCAGCAGCTTAGCAGGGACTGACTACAATGAGCAGTTCTTC	CASSLAGTDYNEQFF
TRBV27	TRBJ2-2	few	TRBD2	TGTGCCAGCAGCTCTCTCCTAGCGGGGGTGAACACCGGGGAGCTGTTTTTT	CASSSLLAGVNTGELFF
TRBV3-1/TRBV3-2	TRBJ1-1	NA	NA	TGTGCCAGCAGCCACGGGAAGGGGGGGACTGAAGCTTTCTTT	CASSHGKGGTEAFF
TRBV18	TRBJ1-6	NA	TRBD1	TGTGCCAGCTCAGCGGGACAGTGGGATTCACCCCTCCACTTT	CASSAGQWDSPLHF
TRBV10-3	TRBJ2-5	NA	TRBD2	TGTGCCATCAGTGAGTCGGGAGGGAGGGAGACCCAGTACTTC	CAISESGGRETQYF
TRBV18	TRBJ1-6	NA	NA	TGTGCCAGCTCACCTAAGGACACCAGCTCCTATAATTCACCCCTCCACTTT	CASSPKDTSSYNSPLHF